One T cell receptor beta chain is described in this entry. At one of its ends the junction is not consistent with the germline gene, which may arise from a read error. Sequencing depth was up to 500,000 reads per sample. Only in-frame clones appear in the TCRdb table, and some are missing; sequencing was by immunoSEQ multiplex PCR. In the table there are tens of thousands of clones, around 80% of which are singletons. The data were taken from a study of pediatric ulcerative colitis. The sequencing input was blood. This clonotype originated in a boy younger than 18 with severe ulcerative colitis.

In DNA form, the CDR3 reads TGTGCCAGCAGTTACAGCCGGGGAGCTGAGGCTTTCTTT. Protein sequence: CASSYSRGAEAFF. The genes are TRBV6-5 and TRBJ1-1; no definite D call. Germline loops: CDR1 MNHEY, CDR2 SVGAGI. The CDR3 consists of 13 residues.